Each of the 27 T cell receptor beta chains below was sequenced from the same sample in a study of T cells after posttransplantation cyclophosphamide. Here immunoSEQ multiplex PCR was the method, and the copy in TCRdb shows in-frame clones only, minus some. The sample has around 66,000 clones, about 93% seen once. The sequenced material came from PBMCs. The receptors here all came from a woman aged 30 to 39 in good health and a related stem cell transplant donor.

This clone was recorded only once. V is TRBV6-1 and J is TRBJ1-1, with D maybe TRBD1 (6 bases). This CDR3 spans 17 amino acids. V lost 0 bases to trimming and J lost 0 bases, with 14 bases between them. Germline CDR1 is MNHNS and CDR2 is SASEGT. The CDR3 DNA is TGTGCCAGCAGTGAAGCGCTTACAGGGAGGGTGAACACTGAAGCTTTCTTT. As protein: CASSEALTGRVNTEAFF.

This clone was recorded only once. This chain joins TRBV28 and TRBJ1-2; the D gene is possibly TRBD1 (5 bases). V was shortened by 5 bases and J by 4 bases, with 17 bases between the two germline ends. Germline assignment: CDR1 MDHEN and CDR2 SYDVKM. This CDR3 is 15 amino acids long. The CDR3 loop is CASSKTGGPLYGYTF. The CDR3 DNA follows: TGTGCCAGCAGTAAGACCGGGGGACCCCTCTATGGCTACACCTTC.

This clone occurred once. The chain employs TRBV7-2 and TRBJ2-2; 7 nucleotides align to TRBD2. The CDR3 is made up of 15 amino acids. Unmatched junction bases numbered 6, after V lost 3 bases and J lost 5 bases. Germline values: CDR1 SGHTA, CDR2 FQGNSA. The CDR3 sequence: CASSLREGATGELFF. The CDR3 region has the DNA TGTGCCAGCAGCTTGAGGGAGGGAGCAACCGGGGAGCTGTTTTTT.

The rearrangement joins TRBV11-2 to TRBJ2-5; D is perhaps TRBD1 or TRBD2 (5 bases each). Germline loops: CDR1 SGHAT, CDR2 FQNNGV. Trimming cost V 1 base and J 5 bases, with 14 bases left between them. The CDR3 runs to 15 residues. Here the CDR3 reads CASSLGGISQETQYF. The CDR3 DNA reads TGTGCCAGCAGCTTAGGGGGGATATCGCAGGAGACCCAGTACTTC.

This clone has just one count. The rearrangement uses TRBV7-9 and TRBJ2-7; the D gene could be TRBD1 or TRBD2 (5 bases each). Germline-derived CDR1 and CDR2 are SEHNR and FQNEAQ (reference sequence). The CDR3 extends over 17 amino acids. Deletions cut 5 bases from V and 3 bases from J, with 23 bases between. The CDR3 sequence: CASSPRDRHGDNYEQYF. CDR3 DNA sequence: TGTGCCAGCAGCCCAAGGGACCGACATGGGGATAACTACGAGCAGTACTTC.

This sequence joins TRBV19 and TRBJ2-6; the D is unclear. The V gene lost 2 bases and the J gene lost 0 bases, with 11 bases spanning the gap. CDR3 length: 17 amino acids. CDR1 and CDR2 (germline): LNHDA, SQIVND (reference sequence). The CDR3 reads CASSIRSLSSGANVLTF. The DNA for the CDR3 is TGTGCCAGTAGTATAAGGTCGCTTAGCTCTGGGGCCAACGTCCTGACTTTC.

The chain couples TRBV18 to TRBJ1-1; TRBD1 might be the D (6 bases). The germline V gene has CDR1 KGHSH and CDR2 LQKENI. This CDR3 has 14 amino acids. V shed 2 bases and J shed 4 bases, with 11 bases lying between them. The CDR3 sequence: CASSPAGAGTEAFF. Here the CDR3 DNA reads TGTGCCAGCTCACCAGCAGGGGCTGGCACTGAAGCTTTCTTT.

The genes are TRBV10-3 and TRBJ1-1; D may be TRBD1 (6 bases). The CDR3 is 17 amino acids. Germline CDR1 reads ENHRY; CDR2 reads SYGVKD. V was pared by 6 bases and J by 1 base, with 21 bases between. The CDR3 sequence is CAIRHPGARSSNTEAFF. The CDR3 DNA follows: TGTGCCATCAGACACCCGGGGGCAAGATCTTCGAACACTGAAGCTTTCTTT.

The chain couples TRBV19 to TRBJ1-2; 8 bases align to TRBD1. The CDR3 spans 15 residues. Per germline, CDR1 LNHDA and CDR2 SQIVND (reference sequence). The junction had 11 bases not matched to a gene; V was cut back by 6 bases and J by 5 bases. The CDR3 DNA sequence: TGTGCCAGTAGCGAGACCGGGACAGGAGTGTATGGCTACACCTTC. Translating it yields CASSETGTGVYGYTF. Looking up the rest from reference TRBV19 and TRBJ1-2 gives the full variable domain: DGGITQSPKYLFRKEGQNVTLSCEQNLNHDAMYWYRQDPGQGLRLIYYSQIVNDFQKGDIAEGYSVSREKKESFPLTVTSAQKNPTAFYLCASSETGTGVYGYTFGSGTRLTVV.

This chain joins TRBV7-8 and TRBJ2-5; 11 nucleotides match TRBD2. In germline, CDR1 is SGHVS, CDR2 FQNEAQ. The V segment lost 2 bases and the J segment 2 bases; nucleotides outside the gene matches: 4. The CDR3 loop spans 16 amino acids. CDR3 protein: CASSLMLAGGQETQYF. The CDR3 coding sequence is TGTGCCAGCAGCTTAATGCTAGCGGGGGGACAAGAGACCCAGTACTTC.

Written as DNA, the CDR3 is TGCGCCAGCAGCCAAGAGACGAGAGTCCATGAGCAGTTCTTC. It yields the protein CASSQETRVHEQFF. The rearrangement joins TRBV4-3 to TRBJ2-1; D remains unclear. The V end was cut by 0 bases, the J end by 8 bases, with 11 bases between. Germline V CDR1 and CDR2: LGHNA, YSLEER. The CDR3 covers 14 residues.

CDR3 sequence (DNA): TGTGCCAGCAGTGAACTAGCGGGGGGAGGGGAGACCCAGTACTTC. Translation gives CASSELAGGGETQYF. This chain uses TRBV2 with TRBJ2-5, with 11 bases matching TRBD2. The CDR3 has 15 residues. Germline V CDR1 and CDR2: SNHLY, FYNNEI. With 2 bases clipped from V and 5 bases from J, the junction kept 4 bases outside the gene matches.

CDR3 region: CASTGQGFYEQYF. The DNA for the CDR3 is TGTGCCAGCACGGGACAGGGTTTTTACGAGCAGTACTTC. The chain employs TRBV28 and TRBJ2-5; 9 nucleotides align to TRBD1. The DNA end lines up better with TRBJ2-7; the J call may be wrong. CDR3 length equals 13 residues. Per the germline V gene, CDR1 is MDHEN and CDR2 is SYDVKM.

V gene TRBV11-2 combines with J gene TRBJ2-7, with a weak D call TRBD1 (6 bases). The CDR3 is made up of 13 amino acids. CDR1 is SGHAT, CDR2 FQNNGV, per germline. V was trimmed by 8 bases and J by 2 bases, leaving 13 bases between them. For the CDR3, the DNA is TGTGCCAGCGGCAGGACAGCCGCCTACGAGCAGTACTTC. Protein product: CASGRTAAYEQYF.

The V gene is TRBV5-1, the J gene TRBJ1-1; tentatively, D is TRBD1 (5 bases). CDR3 length: 15 amino acids. The ends were cut back, 6 bases at V and 1 base at J, with 16 bases in the middle. Germline loops: CDR1 SGHRS, CDR2 YFSETQ. The CDR3 protein is CASTTQGGGNTEAFF. In nucleotides, the CDR3 is TGCGCCAGCACAACCCAGGGTGGAGGGAACACTGAAGCTTTCTTT. The full variable domain, completed using reference TRBV5-1 and TRBJ1-1, is KAGVTQTPRYLIKTRGQQVTLSCSPISGHRSVSWYQQTPGQGLQFLFEYFSETQRNKGNFPGRFSGRQFSNSRSEMNVSTLELGDSALYLCASTTQGGGNTEAFFGQGTRLTVV.

The chain has TRBV11-2 and TRBJ1-6; perhaps TRBD1 as D (5 bases). Germline V gives CDR1 SGHAT, CDR2 FQNNGV. This CDR3 has 15 residues. With 0 bases removed from V and 6 bases from J, the gap between germline ends came to 9 bases. CDR3 amino acids: CASSLDPGPNSPLHF. The CDR3 DNA reads as TGTGCCAGCAGCTTAGATCCGGGGCCTAATTCACCCCTCCACTTT.

In its sample, this clone was seen once. V is TRBV9 and J is TRBJ2-5, with 8 bases aligning to TRBD1. Germline loops: CDR1 SGDLS, CDR2 YYNGEE. V was clipped by 4 bases and J by 5 bases; unmatched bases: 13. The CDR3 covers 16 residues. CDR3 residues: CASSKARGQLGETQYF. CDR3 DNA: TGTGCCAGCAGCAAAGCCAGGGGGCAACTCGGGGAGACCCAGTACTTC.

In this sample, this clone turned up a few times. The rearrangement joins TRBV2 to TRBJ2-3; TRBD1 might be the D (6 bases). The CDR3 length is 13 residues. V lost 7 bases and J 1 base, leaving 9 bases between the germline ends. Looked up from germline, CDR1 is SNHLY and CDR2 is FYNNEI. The chain's CDR3 is CASKQGRTDTQYF. DNA of the CDR3: TGTGCCAGCAAACAGGGCCGCACAGATACGCAGTATTTT.

This rearrangement joins TRBV5-1 to TRBJ1-5; a possible D gene is TRBD1 (6 bases). From germline, CDR1 is SGHRS and CDR2 YFSETQ. V was shortened by 0 bases and J by 2 bases, with 9 bases between the two germline ends. The CDR3 consists of 15 residues. CDR3 region: CASSLVAGGNQPQHF. In DNA, the CDR3 is TGCGCCAGCAGCTTGGTAGCAGGGGGCAATCAGCCCCAGCATTTT.

The chain joins TRBV7-9 to TRBJ1-1; TRBD1 matches at 9 bases. V lost 5 bases to trimming and J lost 7 bases; unmatched junction nucleotides: 5. There are 13 residues in the CDR3. Looked up from germline, CDR1 is SEHNR and CDR2 is FQNEAQ (reference sequence). CDR3 in amino acids: CASSLGQGDEAFF. The CDR3 DNA is TGTGCCAGCAGCCTGGGACAGGGAGATGAAGCTTTCTTT.

This chain joins TRBV11-2 and TRBJ2-1; TRBD2 agrees at 8 bases. The CDR3 contains 16 residues. V lost 7 bases, J lost 2 bases, and 10 bases stayed unmatched. Per germline, CDR1 SGHAT and CDR2 FQNNGV. The CDR3 coding sequence is TGTGCCAGCACCCCGTCCGGGACTAGTGCCTACAATGAGCAGTTCTTC. Translated: CASTPSGTSAYNEQFF.

The J gene is TRBJ2-1, the V gene TRBV2; 10 positions match TRBD2. Germline CDR1 SNHLY, CDR2 FYNNEI. The CDR3 consists of 15 residues. Trimming cost V 6 bases and J 4 bases; bases outside gene matches: 6. The CDR3 reads CASSLSGGKYNEQFF. The CDR3 bases are TGTGCCAGCAGCCTTAGCGGGGGGAAATACAATGAGCAGTTCTTC.

The chain combines TRBV9 with TRBJ2-7, with 9 bases identical to TRBD1. The CDR3 runs 14 residues. Germline V gives CDR1 SGDLS, CDR2 YYNGEE. J lost 4 bases, V lost 0 bases, and 2 bases had no gene match. The CDR3 DNA reads TGTGCCAGCAGCGTAGGGACAGGGGAGTACGAGCAGTACTTC. It is translated as CASSVGTGEYEQYF.

The chain joins TRBV4-2 to TRBJ1-6; D call uncertain. Per the germline V gene, CDR1 is LGHNA and CDR2 is YNFKEQ. V lost 1 base and J lost 0, with 7 bases in between. This CDR3 spans 16 amino acids. The CDR3 coding sequence is TGTGCCAGCAGCCAAGCCGTTAGCTCCTATAATTCACCCCTCCACTTT. The encoded protein is CASSQAVSSYNSPLHF.

The V gene is TRBV27, the J gene TRBJ2-3, with D uncertain. The CDR3 is made up of 16 amino acids. The germline V gene encodes CDR1 MNHEY and CDR2 SMNVEV (reference sequence). V was shortened by 8 bases and J by 0 bases, with 18 bases between the two germline ends. The CDR3 nucleotides read TGTGCCAGCGGGTCCAGACGGCGCGCTAGCACAGATACGCAGTATTTT. It encodes CASGSRRRASTDTQYF.

The chain recombines TRBV5-6 with TRBJ2-7; D is perhaps TRBD1 (6 bases). In germline, CDR1 is SGHDT, CDR2 YYEEEE. Trimming removed 3 bases from V and 7 bases from J, with 20 bases in between. This CDR3 spans 15 amino acids. CDR3 sequence: CASSSPSQGVFEQYF. CDR3 DNA: TGTGCCAGCAGCTCGCCTTCACAGGGAGTCTTTGAGCAGTACTTC.

The genes are TRBV5-5 and TRBJ2-7, with D unclear. Germline V gene data show CDR1 as SGHKS and CDR2 as YYEKEE (reference sequence). This CDR3 is built from 15 residues. V dropped 4 bases and J dropped 3 bases, with 17 bases sitting between them. CDR3: CASSQGVAYDYEQYF. For the CDR3, the DNA is TGTGCCAGCAGCCAAGGCGTAGCCTACGACTACGAGCAGTACTTC.